Each of the 18 T cell receptor beta chains below was sequenced from the same sample in a study of blood T cell repertoires in COVID-19. Libraries were prepared by immunoSEQ multiplex PCR; TCRdb keeps only in-frame clonotypes and omits some of them. The sample lists 180,000 or so clones, roughly three quarters occurring once. The sample taken for sequencing was PBMCs or T cells enriched from blood (not recorded which). The source is a man aged 55 to 70 who had been exposed to COVID-19.

The chain recombines TRBV5-4 with TRBJ2-7, with 10 bases identical to TRBD1. CDR1 is SGHNT and CDR2 is YYREEE in the germline V gene (reference sequence). Unmatched junction bases numbered 6, after V lost 9 bases and J lost 3 bases. The CDR3 extends over 13 amino acids. In DNA, the CDR3 is TGTGCCACTAGGACAGGGGGGAACTACGAGCAGTACTTC. It specifies CATRTGGNYEQYF.

The count of this clone is one. V is TRBV7-3 and J is TRBJ2-7; 8 bases fit TRBD1. Germline CDR1 is SGHTA and CDR2 is FQGTGA. V trimming: 2 bases; J trimming: 2 bases; junction bases outside the gene matches: 5. The CDR3 runs 15 residues. The DNA of the CDR3 is TGTGCCAGCAGCTTATTAGGGACAGGAACCTACGAGCAGTACTTC. Residues: CASSLLGTGTYEQYF.

The chain has TRBV5-4 and TRBJ1-3, with D tentatively TRBD1 (5 bases). Trimming left V 4 bases short and J 3 bases short, with 8 bases between. CDR1 and CDR2 from the germline V gene are SGHNT and YYREEE (reference sequence). The CDR3 totals 13 residues. As DNA, the CDR3 is TGTGCCAGCAGCCGTGACAGTGGAAACACCATATATTTT. Protein product: CASSRDSGNTIYF. The full variable domain, in which reference TRBV5-4 and TRBJ1-3 provide the parts outside the CDR3, is ETGVTQSPTHLIKTRGQQVTLRCSSQSGHNTVSWYQQALGQGPQFIFQYYREEENGRGNFPPRFSGLQFPNYSSELNVNALELDDSALYLCASSRDSGNTIYFGEGSWLTVV.

The V call is TRBV5-1, the J call TRBJ2-4; TRBD1 matches at 9 bases. Germline-derived CDR1 and CDR2 are SGHRS and YFSETQ. J lost 0 bases, V lost 3 bases, and 13 bases had no gene match. The CDR3 extends over 19 amino acids. The chain's CDR3 is CASSSNSFGTGIAKNIQYF. The DNA for the CDR3 is TGCGCCAGCAGCTCCAACTCATTTGGGACAGGGATAGCCAAAAACATTCAGTACTTC.

The chain has TRBV30 and TRBJ1-2, with D hard to call. The V gene's germline CDR1 is GTSNPN and CDR2 SVGIG (reference sequence). The germline V and J ends were trimmed by 2 bases and 7 bases, with 17 bases remaining between them. The CDR3 covers 14 residues. CDR3 DNA sequence: TGTGCCTGGAGTAATACGCGGGCCGCCGGTGGCTACACCTTC. Its protein product is CAWSNTRAAGGYTF.

The chain has TRBV6-5 and TRBJ1-1; the D gene is possibly TRBD1 (5 bases). V was pared by 2 bases and J by 2 bases, with 9 bases between. The CDR3 is 14 residues long. The germline V gene encodes CDR1 MNHEY and CDR2 SVGAGI. The CDR3 DNA follows: TGTGCCAGCAGTTACGAGACAGACAACACTGAAGCTTTCTTT. It is translated as CASSYETDNTEAFF.

V gene TRBV19 combines with J gene TRBJ2-5, with D possibly TRBD1 on 5 matching bases. The germline gives CDR1 LNHDA, CDR2 SQIVND (reference sequence). V lost 3 bases and J 4 bases, leaving 12 bases between the germline ends. CDR3 length equals 14 residues. DNA for the CDR3: TGTGCCAGTAGTATGGGAAGGGGTAGAGAGACCCAGTACTTC. Its translation: CASSMGRGRETQYF.

The chain combines TRBV19 with TRBJ1-5, with 9 bases identical to TRBD1. J lost 0 bases, V lost 9 bases, and 6 bases had no gene match. CDR1 is LNHDA, CDR2 SQIVND, per germline (reference sequence). This CDR3 is built from 15 residues. The CDR3 loop reads CASGTGLYSNQPQHF. CDR3 nucleotides: TGTGCCAGCGGGACAGGGCTCTATAGCAATCAGCCCCAGCATTTT.

The rearrangement links TRBV2 to TRBJ2-6; D is possibly TRBD1 (5 bases). Trimming stripped 6 bases from V and 2 bases from J, with 8 bases between. There are 14 residues in the CDR3. The germline V gene has CDR1 SNHLY and CDR2 FYNNEI. CDR3 in DNA: TGTGCCAGCAGCAGCAGGGCTGGGGCCAACGTCCTGACTTTC. It translates to CASSSRAGANVLTF.

This clone is a singleton in its sample. The CDR3 nucleotides are TGTGCCTGGAGTCCCCTCCGACAGGGAGGTAGCTACACCTTC. It is translated as CAWSPLRQGGSYTF. The rearrangement joins TRBV30 to TRBJ1-2, with 7 bases that match TRBD1. Germline V lookup: CDR1 GTSNPN, CDR2 SVGIG (reference sequence). The CDR3 totals 14 residues. J gave up 9 bases and V 2 bases, and 12 bases lay outside the gene matches.

This clone was counted only a few times. The chain has TRBV7-2 and TRBJ1-2; D unresolved. Trimming shortened V by 5 bases and J by 7 bases, and 11 bases separated the two germline ends. Per the germline V gene, CDR1 is SGHTA and CDR2 is FQGNSA. This CDR3 is 12 amino acids long. CDR3: CASSPRGSGYTF. The CDR3 nucleotides are TGTGCCAGCAGCCCTCGAGGGAGTGGCTACACCTTC.

The rearrangement joins TRBV12-3 or TRBV12-4 to TRBJ1-2, with D hard to call. The germline V and J ends were trimmed by 3 bases and 5 bases, with 7 bases remaining between them. This CDR3 has 12 residues. CDR3 nucleotide sequence: TGTGCCAGCAGTTTTGGAGGATATGGCTACACCTTC. Amino acids: CASSFGGYGYTF.

The rearrangement joins TRBV4-3 to TRBJ1-3; tentative D call: TRBD1 (6 bases). The germline V and J ends were trimmed by 2 bases and 3 bases, with 17 bases remaining between them. CDR3 length: 17 amino acids. Looked up from germline, CDR1 is LGHNA and CDR2 is YSLEER. CDR3 DNA sequence: TGCGCCAGCAGCCAAAGCCTTACAGGGATGGGTGGAAACACCATATATTTT. Protein sequence: CASSQSLTGMGGNTIYF.

The CDR3: CASSVQGGLNTEAFF. The DNA of the CDR3 is TGTGCCAGTAGTGTACAGGGGGGATTGAACACTGAAGCTTTCTTT. The rearrangement joins TRBV19 to TRBJ1-1, with TRBD1 matching 8 bases. Per the germline V gene, CDR1 is LNHDA and CDR2 is SQIVND (reference sequence). There are 15 residues in the CDR3. V shed 5 bases, J shed 0 bases, and the junction held 5 bases outside the gene matches.

V is TRBV6-6 and J is TRBJ1-1, with 11 bases aligning to TRBD1. V dropped 5 bases and J dropped 0; count of bases not matched to a gene: 5. CDR1 and CDR2 from the germline V gene are MNHNY and SVGAGI (reference sequence). The CDR3 covers 16 residues. The CDR3 here is CASSAGTGGMNTEAFF. In DNA form, the CDR3 reads TGTGCCAGCAGTGCCGGGACAGGGGGAATGAACACTGAAGCTTTCTTT.

A few counts support this clone. The chain employs TRBV6-5 and TRBJ1-5, with D uncertain. The ends were cut back, 8 bases at V and 0 bases at J, with 11 bases in the middle. This CDR3 is built from 14 residues. Per the germline V gene, CDR1 is MNHEY and CDR2 is SVGAGI. The CDR3: CASGDRYSNQPQHF. CDR3 nucleotide sequence: TGTGCCAGCGGAGATAGATATAGCAATCAGCCCCAGCATTTT.

The rearrangement uses TRBV7-8 and TRBJ1-4, with 7 nucleotides matching TRBD1. CDR3 length equals 15 residues. The trim removed 3 bases at V and 3 bases at J, leaving 4 bases unmatched. Per the germline V gene, CDR1 is SGHVS and CDR2 is FQNEAQ. The DNA of the CDR3 is TGTGCCAGCAGCTTTTTCAGGGGGGCTAATGAAAAACTGTTTTTT. It specifies CASSFFRGANEKLFF.

This clone was picked up a small number of times. This rearrangement joins TRBV6-5 to TRBJ1-2, with 7 bases lining up with TRBD1. Germline lookup yields CDR1 MNHEY and CDR2 SVGAGI. V dropped 6 bases and J dropped 2; count of bases not matched to a gene: 6. The CDR3 spans 14 residues. The CDR3 reads CASSNRGRNYGYTF. DNA of the CDR3: TGTGCCAGCAGCAACAGGGGCAGGAACTATGGCTACACCTTC.